The 12 T cell receptor beta chains below all came from one sample that was sequenced in a study of Tregs in tolerant kidney transplant recipients (dated by TCRdb to about 2019). Receptor amplification or capture employed the immunoSEQ multiplex PCR assay. As stored in TCRdb, this immuneACCESS dataset retains in-frame rearrangements with V and J assigned. A fraction of the clones does not appear; measured against another copy, unresolved V genes explain less than half of the discrepancy, and the remainder lacks a known reason. The table for this sample lists about 44,000 clones; around 95% of them were counted only once. The biggest ten clones account for 0.37% of the sample. For these receptors, no antigen is known. Material: Tregs from blood cultured with allogeneic cells. All receptors come from a human donor in good health.

The CDR3 reads CASSDRPFTGGSTDTQYF. The CDR3 DNA is TGTGCCAGCAGTGATCGCCCCTTTACAGGGGGCTCGACAGATACGCAGTATTTT. The chain links TRBV6-1 to TRBJ2-3, with 9 bases fitting TRBD1. After removal of 3 bases from V and 3 bases from J, the junction contained 13 bases not matched to a gene. This CDR3 region has 18 residues. Germline V gives CDR1 MNHNS, CDR2 SASEGT.

The rearrangement links TRBV4-1 to TRBJ2-7; 11 bases fit TRBD2. Per the germline V gene, CDR1 is MGHRA and CDR2 is YSYEKL. J lost 2 bases, V lost 0 bases, and 12 bases had no gene match. This CDR3 spans 19 amino acids. CDR3 nucleotide sequence: TGCGCCAGCAGCCAAGATCGGCCTAGCGGGAGGACTTGGGCCTACGAGCAGTACTTC. It codes for CASSQDRPSGRTWAYEQYF.

The chain joins TRBV5-1 to TRBJ2-5; 7 positions agree with TRBD1. With V trimmed by 2 bases and J by 0 bases, 7 bases remained unmatched. Germline CDR1 is SGHRS and CDR2 is YFSETQ. CDR3 length: 16 amino acids. CDR3 protein: CASSFGTVSYQETQYF. As DNA, the CDR3 is TGCGCCAGCAGCTTCGGGACAGTCTCGTACCAAGAGACCCAGTACTTC.

The chain couples TRBV5-6 to TRBJ1-6; D not certain. Trimming pared 0 bases from V and 8 bases from J, leaving 12 bases between. The CDR3 runs to 15 residues. Germline lookup yields CDR1 SGHDT and CDR2 YYEEEE. Here the CDR3 reads CASSLGGPWDSPLHF. In DNA form, the CDR3 reads TGTGCCAGCAGCTTGGGGGGTCCTTGGGATTCACCCCTCCACTTT.

The genes are TRBV6-1 and TRBJ1-2, with D possibly TRBD1 on 5 matching bases. Germline CDR1 MNHNS, CDR2 SASEGT. This CDR3 has 14 amino acids. The V end was cut by 4 bases, the J end by 2 bases, with 11 bases between. The CDR3 region has the DNA TGTGCCAGCAGTGCATATGACAGAAACTATGGCTACACCTTC. It specifies CASSAYDRNYGYTF.

The V and J genes are TRBV5-1 and TRBJ2-3; D is ambiguous. The CDR3 sequence is 14 residues long. V gave up 0 bases and J gave up 4 bases, with 9 bases separating them. The germline gives CDR1 SGHRS, CDR2 YFSETQ. The CDR3 region has the DNA TGCGCCAGCAGCTTGGATCTGGACCCAGATACGCAGTATTTT. It translates to CASSLDLDPDTQYF. Drawing the rest from reference TRBV5-1 and TRBJ2-3, the complete variable domain is KAGVTQTPRYLIKTRGQQVTLSCSPISGHRSVSWYQQTPGQGLQFLFEYFSETQRNKGNFPGRFSGRQFSNSRSEMNVSTLELGDSALYLCASSLDLDPDTQYFGPGTRLTVL.

The chain carries TRBV2 and TRBJ1-5; 8 positions match TRBD1. Trimming removed 6 bases from V and 1 base from J; junction bases left unmatched: 5. The V gene's germline CDR1 is SNHLY and CDR2 FYNNEI. The CDR3 spans 15 residues. CDR3 amino acids: CASSADRGSNQPQHF. As DNA, the CDR3 is TGTGCCAGCAGCGCCGACAGGGGAAGCAATCAGCCCCAGCATTTT.

The chain carries TRBV14 and TRBJ1-2; 10 bases are a match to TRBD1. Germline CDR1 SGHDN, CDR2 FVKESK. Trimming at V came to 0 bases and at J to 8 bases, leaving 9 bases not matched to a gene. The CDR3 contains 16 residues. For the CDR3, the DNA is TGTGCCAGCAGCCAAGAACGACAGGGGGCGCGAAGGGGCTACACCTTC. It translates to CASSQERQGARRGYTF.

This chain connects TRBV27 to TRBJ2-3, with TRBD2 identical over 8 bases. With V trimmed by 3 bases and J by 2 bases, 7 bases remained unmatched. The CDR3 is made up of 16 amino acids. The V gene's germline CDR1 is MNHEY and CDR2 SMNVEV (reference sequence). The CDR3 nucleotides read TGTGCCAGCAGTTTGGCCGGGACTAGTGTCACAGATACGCAGTATTTT. Protein product: CASSLAGTSVTDTQYF.

The chain is built from TRBV10-1 and TRBJ2-1; D gene ambiguous. The CDR3 contains 16 residues. Trimming took off 3 bases at V and 4 bases at J, with 16 bases between the two ends. CDR1 is WNHNN and CDR2 is SYGVQD in the germline V gene (reference sequence). The CDR3 sequence: CASSDARSADYNEQFF. CDR3 in DNA: TGCGCCAGCAGTGACGCGCGGTCGGCTGATTACAATGAGCAGTTCTTC.

The chain recombines TRBV18 with TRBJ2-5; D gene ambiguous. The CDR3 is made up of 15 amino acids. Germline values: CDR1 KGHSH, CDR2 LQKENI. Trimming stripped 2 bases from V and 2 bases from J, with 12 bases between. CDR3 amino acids: CASSPTIAGQETQYF. The CDR3 DNA reads as TGTGCCAGCTCACCAACGATCGCAGGACAAGAGACCCAGTACTTC.

V usage is TRBV6-6 and J usage is TRBJ1-1, with 7 bases matching TRBD1. The junction had 15 bases not matched to a gene; V was cut back by 9 bases and J by 5 bases. This CDR3 region has 15 residues. CDR1 MNHNY and CDR2 SVGAGI come from the germline V gene (reference sequence). The CDR3 DNA reads as TGTGCCAGTCGGGCAGGGGGGGCCGGGAAGACTGAAGCTTTCTTT. Protein: CASRAGGAGKTEAFF.